This T cell receptor (beta chain) was sequenced during a study of molecular identifiers for immune sequencing clone quantification (dated by TCRdb to the late 2010s). Regarding the study in general: For a replicate experiment, RNA from around 20,000 or 100,000 naive CD8 T cells was divided into five aliquots, of which four were sequenced. This methods study used CD8 T cells to benchmark TCR RNA copy counting and molecular-identifier clustering-based TCR repertoire sequencing (MIDCIRS).

Libraries of naive CD8 T cells were built from approximately 22,000 to 940,000 sorted cells, with 10%, 30% or 50% of the purified RNA used. Naive CD8 T cells were FACS-sorted as CD8+CD4-CCR7+CD45RA+ on a BD FACSAria II into RLT Plus buffer. Nine to eleven TCR copies' worth of Jurkat RNA were spiked into about 19,000-1,100,000 naive CD8 T cell samples to test detection sensitivity. Enrichment of CD8 T cells was done with RosetteSep CD8+ T Cell Enrichment Cocktail plus Ficoll-Paque, and ACK red cell lysis came afterward. What the authors observed across the whole study: When barcode sub-clustering was left out, chimeric consensus sequences inflated TCR diversity, with chimeras reaching as high as 47%. Spiked-in Jurkat TCR RNA equivalent to a single cell was reported to be detectable even among approximately 900,000 naive CD8 T cells. About 3.1 recovered TCR RNA copies per cell were obtained by modeling, versus approximately 9 by digital PCR, implying a capture efficiency of 25% to 35%. The naive libraries included spiked-in Jurkat TCR RNA (roughly 9 copies' worth), and this RNA is not part of the donor repertoire. Clones above 20 RNA copies held over 98% of molecules in CMV-specific effector cells but under 1% in naive cells. Highly expanded clone sizes could be underestimated because identical TCR molecules may share a barcode.

The CDR3 has 12 amino acids, counting the end cysteine and phenylalanine. The only DNA kept is the CDR3, 36 bases in frame from the first base. The CDR1 and CDR2 encoded by the germline V gene are WSHSY and SAAADI. Deletion took 3 bases off V and 4 bases off J, with a span of 6 bases between the germline ends. The library was obtained by PCR. These reads were obtained on a NextSeq 500. Bulk TCR libraries were prepared as previously described, using TCR primers listed in Table S5. The Qiagen AllPrep DNA/RNA kit was used to purify total RNA. Before any analysis, reads coming from multiple sequencing runs of the same library were combined into one pool. As for the authors' bioinformatics: Reads were retained only if their TCR constant sequence matched exactly, and those retained reads were trimmed to 150 nt and grouped according to their 12-nt molecular barcodes. Reads inside each barcode group were sub-clustered using a 15% Levenshtein threshold, and a quality-weighted consensus sequence was constructed for each RNA molecule. Non-functional sequences were excluded, and lower-count sequences lying one edit away from another sequence were also excluded. On the basis of fitting two negative binomial distributions, barcode sub-clusters with fewer than 20% of the maximum read count were discarded. The raw public reads went through TCRdb reprocessing: fastp at Q25, MiXCR clone calling, in-frame beta chains kept. Merged by CDR3 protein, the rows form single entries marked with the most common genes and DNA. These V and J calls originate from TCRdb's pipeline instead of the authors' own analysis. Within this sample are about 86,000 distinct CDR3 sequences, with roughly 25% of them counted one time only. The top ten clones comprise 0.6% to 0.9% of the sample.

This clonotype was seen repeatedly, ten times or more. Its antigen is still unknown. No base-level quality is on record; no much larger clone is a single base apart. This TCR was sampled from a human donor in good health. Some libraries in this study had Jurkat cell RNA spiked in. Recombination connected TRBV10-2 to TRBJ1-2; confidence is insufficient to name the D gene. The sample consisted of naive CD8+ T cells from blood, with Jurkat cell RNA spiked in. According to the study, the label for this sample's cell subset or site signals: FACS-sorted CD8+CD4-CCR7+CD45RA+ naive T cells. The CDR3 loop reads CASSETSYGYTF. The nucleotide sequence reads as follows: TGCGCCAGCAGTGAAACCAGCTATGGCTACACCTTC.